The 30 T cell receptor beta chains given below trace back to one sample, sequenced in a study of regulatory T cells in long-lasting Graves disease. Documented time point: newly diagnosed GD, antithyroid drugs for less than 3 months. The TCR library was prepared using RNA isolated from PBMCs. Building the TCR beta libraries relied on iRepertoire HTBI primers, and CDR3 regions underwent Arm-PCR. TCRdb reprocessed the multiplex PCR reads via MiXCR and lists one record per CDR3 protein. Here the sample spans a few hundred thousand distinct CDR3 sequences, around 17% being singletons. The sample also formed part of further work on T cells in Graves' hyperthyroidism and ophthalmopathy.

The sample here was peripheral blood mononuclear cells (PBMCs), taken at new diagnosis, from a patient treated with antithyroid drugs. The receptors come from a man aged 35-49 years with Graves disease.

There are many counts of this clonotype. V and J are TRBV27 and TRBJ2-7, with 7 positions matching TRBD1. CDR1 and CDR2 (germline): MNHEY, SMNVEV (reference sequence). The CDR3 has 14 residues. With V trimmed by 3 bases and J by 4 bases, 6 bases remained unmatched. Here the CDR3 reads CASSFRDSKYEQYF. CDR3 nucleotides: TGTGCCAGCAGTTTCCGGGACAGTAAGTACGAGCAGTACTTC.

This clonotype was seen a single time. The V call is TRBV5-5, the J call TRBJ1-5; D uncertain. The germline gives CDR1 SGHKS, CDR2 YYEKEE (reference sequence). The CDR3 contains 14 residues. V lost 0 bases and J 5 bases, leaving 9 bases between the germline ends. The chain's CDR3 is CASSLDSQYQPQHF. The CDR3 DNA sequence: TGTGCCAGCAGCTTGGACAGCCAATATCAGCCCCAGCATTTT.

This clonotype was counted many times. This chain links TRBV9 with TRBJ2-3; D might be TRBD2 (5 bases). V gave up 3 bases and J gave up 1 base, with 12 bases separating them. The germline V gene encodes CDR1 SGDLS and CDR2 YYNGEE. This CDR3 has 15 residues. The CDR3 nucleotides read TGTGCCAGCAGCGCCAGCGGATACGGCACAGATACGCAGTATTTT. Protein product: CASSASGYGTDTQYF. Filled out from reference TRBV9 and TRBJ2-3, the complete variable domain reads DSGVTQTPKHLITATGQRVTLRCSPRSGDLSVYWYQQSLDQGLQFLIQYYNGEERAKGNILERFSAQQFPDLHSELNLSSLELGDSALYFCASSASGYGTDTQYFGPGTRLTVL.

This clonotype was picked up many times. The chain couples TRBV28 to TRBJ1-5; no clear D. This CDR3 comprises 15 residues. The germline V gene has CDR1 MDHEN and CDR2 SYDVKM. Trimming removed 3 bases at V and 3 bases at J, with 12 bases between. The CDR3 is CASSLDGTSNQPQHF. In DNA form, the CDR3 reads TGTGCCAGCAGTTTGGACGGCACTTCCAATCAGCCCCAGCATTTT.

The sample holds a few counts of this clonotype. The chain employs TRBV5-5 and TRBJ1-3; TRBD1 might be the D (5 bases). The CDR3 runs to 17 residues. Trimming stripped 1 base from V and 0 bases from J, with 14 bases between. Germline-derived CDR1 and CDR2 are SGHKS and YYEKEE (reference sequence). In nucleotides, the CDR3 is TGTGCCAGCAGCTTGTTACAGGACCTTAACTCTGGAAACACCATATATTTT. Translated, it gives CASSLLQDLNSGNTIYF. Looking up the rest from reference TRBV5-5 and TRBJ1-3 gives the full variable domain: DAGVTQSPTHLIKTRGQQVTLRCSPISGHKSVSWYQQVLGQGPQFIFQYYEKEERGRGNFPDRFSARQFPNYSSELNVNALLLGDSALYLCASSLLQDLNSGNTIYFGEGSWLTVV.

This clonotype has a count of ten or more. The rearrangement joins TRBV7-3 to TRBJ2-1; 11 nucleotides agree with TRBD2. With V trimmed by 5 bases and J by 5 bases, 8 bases remained unmatched. The CDR3 runs 16 residues. Germline V gene sequence: CDR1 SGHTA, CDR2 FQGTGA. The CDR3 sequence is CASSPRLAGNHNEQFF. The CDR3 DNA sequence: TGTGCCAGCAGCCCCCGACTAGCGGGGAACCACAATGAGCAGTTCTTC.

This clonotype was observed a handful of times. A far larger clone is one nucleotide away, so this likely arose from a read error. The rearrangement joins TRBV11-1 to TRBJ2-7; 12 bases line up with TRBD1. Germline assignment: CDR1 SGHAT and CDR2 FQDESV (reference sequence). Trimming at V came to 5 bases and at J to 5 bases, leaving 4 bases not matched to a gene. This CDR3 region has 14 residues. CDR3 DNA sequence: TGTGCCAGCAGCCCCGGGACAGGGGGCCACGAGCAGTACTTC. It codes for CASSPGTGGHEQYF.

This clonotype was observed many times. CDR3 sequence (DNA): TGCAGTGCAGCCAGACAGGCGAGAGAGCCCCAGCATTTT. Translation: CSAARQAREPQHF. The chain employs TRBV20-1 and TRBJ1-5, with D possibly matching TRBD1 (6 bases). Per germline, CDR1 DFQATT and CDR2 SNEGSKA (reference sequence). The V end lost 6 bases, the J end lost 8 bases, and 17 bases lay between the germline ends. The CDR3 runs 13 residues.

This clonotype has at least ten counts. The chain has TRBV4-2 and TRBJ2-1, with unresolved D. Trimming pared 5 bases from V and 5 bases from J, leaving 4 bases between. Germline V gives CDR1 LGHNA, CDR2 YNFKEQ. The CDR3 has 11 residues. CDR3: CASSSHNEQFF. DNA for the CDR3: TGTGCCAGCAGCTCACACAATGAGCAGTTCTTC.

This clonotype was seen ten or more times. The gene calls are TRBV18 and TRBJ2-7; no clear D gene. The CDR3 has 13 residues. V lost 1 base and J lost 0, with 4 bases in between. The germline V gene has CDR1 KGHSH and CDR2 LQKENI. CDR3 DNA sequence: TGTGCCAGCTCACCACAGGTCTCCTACGAGCAGTACTTC. Translated: CASSPQVSYEQYF.

This clonotype was detected ten times or more. V is TRBV7-9 and J is TRBJ2-1, with D perhaps TRBD1 or TRBD2 (5 bases each). V was cut by 3 bases and J by 1 base, with 13 bases left in between. The CDR3 has 16 amino acids. Germline V CDR1 and CDR2: SEHNR, FQNEAQ (reference sequence). CDR3 in amino acids: CASSFLRGYSYNEQFF. DNA of the CDR3: TGTGCCAGCAGCTTCCTGAGGGGTTATTCCTACAATGAGCAGTTCTTC.

The sample holds many counts of this clonotype. The V call is TRBV7-2, the J call TRBJ1-5; 8 bases align to TRBD1. Looked up from germline, CDR1 is SGHTA and CDR2 is FQGNSA. The V and J ends lost 6 bases and 7 bases, in that order; junction bases with no gene match: 5. This CDR3 comprises 13 residues. CDR3 residues: CASSLDRVQPQHF. CDR3 sequence (DNA): TGTGCCAGCAGTTTGGACAGGGTCCAGCCCCAGCATTTT.

This clonotype has ten or more counts. V gene TRBV6-1 combines with J gene TRBJ2-3, with 9 bases aligning to TRBD1. Germline loops: CDR1 MNHNS, CDR2 SASEGT. With 4 bases clipped from V and 2 bases from J, the junction kept 16 bases outside the gene matches. CDR3 length equals 19 residues. CDR3 protein: CASSGDPGQGTHFTDTQYF. In DNA, the CDR3 is TGTGCCAGCAGTGGGGACCCGGGACAGGGAACTCACTTCACAGATACGCAGTATTTT.

This clonotype was detected a few times. The CDR3 DNA follows: TGTGCCAGCAGCCCTCGTCCCGGGACAGGGGGCGGGGAGACCCAGTACTTC. Amino acid sequence: CASSPRPGTGGGETQYF. The chain carries TRBV7-9 and TRBJ2-5, with 12 bases fitting TRBD1. This CDR3 region has 17 residues. The V and J ends lost 5 bases and 5 bases, in that order; junction bases with no gene match: 12. Looked up from germline, CDR1 is SEHNR and CDR2 is FQNEAQ (reference sequence).

This chain joins TRBV28 and TRBJ1-2; 8 bases line up with TRBD1. The V segment lost 11 bases and the J segment 5 bases; nucleotides outside the gene matches: 10. The CDR3 runs to 13 residues. Germline V lookup: CDR1 MDHEN, CDR2 SYDVKM. For the CDR3, the DNA is TGTGCCGGGGCGGGGCAGGGGGCGTATGGCTACACCTTC. Its protein is CAGAGQGAYGYTF.

This clonotype came up many times. V and J are TRBV7-9 and TRBJ2-7; the D is unclear. Trimming cost V 1 base and J 6 bases, with 10 bases left between them. Germline V lookup: CDR1 SEHNR, CDR2 FQNEAQ (reference sequence). This CDR3 has 13 amino acids. The CDR3 is CASSLDPEGEQYF. CDR3 DNA sequence: TGTGCCAGCAGCTTAGACCCAGAAGGCGAGCAGTACTTC.

The chain employs TRBV20-1 and TRBJ1-6; D perhaps matches TRBD1 (5 bases). The CDR3 extends over 15 amino acids. The V gene lost 3 bases and the J gene lost 10 bases, with 19 bases spanning the gap. From germline, CDR1 is DFQATT and CDR2 SNEGSKA (reference sequence). In DNA form, the CDR3 reads TGCAGTGCTAGTTCGGAAATCGGGGGTGGATCACCCCTCCACTTT. Translated, it gives CSASSEIGGGSPLHF.

This clonotype was recorded at least ten times. The chain couples TRBV28 to TRBJ2-7, with 7 bases fitting TRBD1. This CDR3 is 11 amino acids long. Unmatched junction bases numbered 2, after V lost 7 bases and J lost 5 bases. CDR1 is MDHEN and CDR2 is SYDVKM in the germline V gene. CDR3 protein: CASNRGDEQYF. The CDR3 DNA sequence: TGTGCCAGCAACAGGGGAGACGAGCAGTACTTC.

This clonotype has at least ten counts. The rearrangement uses TRBV28 and TRBJ1-5; possibly TRBD1 for D (5 bases). This CDR3 spans 16 amino acids. Germline-derived CDR1 and CDR2 are MDHEN and SYDVKM. Trimming shortened V by 5 bases and J by 0 bases, and 14 bases separated the two germline ends. The CDR3 DNA is TGTGCCAGCAGTCTCGGGGCTATTTATAGCAATCAGCCCCAGCATTTT. It encodes CASSLGAIYSNQPQHF.

In this sample, this clonotype turned up many times. The CDR3 DNA follows: TGCAGTGCTAGGCCAACCTCGGGACAGTTCTACGAGCAGTACTTC. It translates to CSARPTSGQFYEQYF. The chain has TRBV20-1 and TRBJ2-7; 7 bases line up with TRBD1. CDR3 length: 15 residues. Germline CDR1 and CDR2: DFQATT and SNEGSKA (reference sequence). The V and J ends lost 3 bases and 3 bases, in that order; junction bases with no gene match: 11.

Ten or more counts support this clonotype. This chain connects TRBV9 to TRBJ2-1; 8 bases align to TRBD2. After removal of 6 bases from V and 6 bases from J, the junction contained 14 bases not matched to a gene. CDR1 is SGDLS and CDR2 is YYNGEE in the germline V gene. The CDR3 spans 16 residues. Here the CDR3 reads CASTLRPSGGSNEQFF. The CDR3 region has the DNA TGTGCCAGCACCCTAAGGCCCAGCGGGGGTTCCAATGAGCAGTTCTTC.

Ten or more counts support this clonotype. This chain connects TRBV5-1 to TRBJ2-3; no clear D. Per the germline V gene, CDR1 is SGHRS and CDR2 is YFSETQ. This CDR3 is built from 14 residues. Trimming shortened V by 2 bases and J by 2 bases, and 9 bases separated the two germline ends. CDR3 nucleotides: TGCGCCAGCAGCTTTTACGACATCACAGATACGCAGTATTTT. Translation: CASSFYDITDTQYF.

This clonotype was recorded at least ten times. The rearrangement joins TRBV6-1 to TRBJ2-5, with D possibly matching TRBD1 (5 bases). V dropped 4 bases and J dropped 1 base, with 10 bases sitting between them. Per germline, CDR1 MNHNS and CDR2 SASEGT. This CDR3 comprises 14 residues. The CDR3 loop reads CASSGGRAQETQYF. The CDR3, as DNA: TGTGCCAGCAGTGGAGGCAGGGCCCAAGAGACCCAGTACTTC.

This clonotype occurred a few times. V and J are TRBV20-1 and TRBJ2-1; TRBD2 matches 7 bases. Germline CDR1 is DFQATT and CDR2 is SNEGSKA (reference sequence). This CDR3 has 14 residues. V lost 6 bases to trimming and J lost 0 bases; unmatched junction nucleotides: 5. In DNA, the CDR3 is TGCAGTGCCCTTTCGGGGGGCTCCTACAATGAGCAGTTCTTC. Its protein is CSALSGGSYNEQFF.

This clonotype turned up a few times. The rearrangement uses TRBV20-1 and TRBJ2-5; 7 nucleotides match TRBD2. J was trimmed by 3 bases and V by 4 bases; bases with no gene match: 2. The CDR3 is made up of 12 amino acids. Germline CDR1 and CDR2: DFQATT and SNEGSKA (reference sequence). The CDR3 region is CSATGTKETQYF. CDR3 DNA sequence: TGCAGTGCTACAGGGACTAAAGAGACCCAGTACTTC.

This clonotype was observed at least ten times. The chain couples TRBV7-9 to TRBJ2-1, with no clear D. V lost 5 bases and J lost 8, with 13 bases in between. Germline V gives CDR1 SEHNR, CDR2 FQNEAQ (reference sequence). This CDR3 region has 13 residues. This chain's CDR3 is CASSLALPHEQFF. CDR3 sequence (DNA): TGTGCCAGCAGCCTGGCCCTCCCCCATGAGCAGTTCTTC.

This clonotype appeared many times. The genes are TRBV4-1 and TRBJ1-5; the D gene is possibly TRBD1 (5 bases). Trimming removed 4 bases from V and 7 bases from J, with 17 bases in between. Germline CDR1 MGHRA, CDR2 YSYEKL. This CDR3 is 15 amino acids long. Here the CDR3 DNA reads TGCGCCAGCAGCCGGACCAGGGAAGTAGGACAGCCCCAGCATTTT. Its protein product is CASSRTREVGQPQHF.

The chain carries TRBV20-1 and TRBJ2-5; 11 nucleotides align to TRBD2. Per germline, CDR1 DFQATT and CDR2 SNEGSKA (reference sequence). The CDR3 is 13 amino acids. The V segment lost 5 bases and the J segment 8 bases; nucleotides outside the gene matches: 7. CDR3 sequence reads: CSAVTSGERTQYF. CDR3 bases: TGCAGTGCTGTGACTAGCGGGGAGCGAACCCAGTACTTC.

Notes on this clonotype: An end of the junction differs from the germline gene, which may be a read error. The chain employs TRBV18 and TRBJ2-7, with no clear D. Germline assignment: CDR1 KGHSH and CDR2 LQKENI. This CDR3 has 13 amino acids. CDR3 region: CASPPVFIYEQYF. The CDR3 DNA reads as TGTGCCAGCCCACCCGTTTTTATCTACGAGCAGTACTTC.

This clonotype appeared a few times. The rearrangement uses TRBV4-1 and TRBJ2-7, with D perhaps matching TRBD1 (6 bases). The germline CDR1 and CDR2 sequences are MGHRA and YSYEKL. Trimming pared 3 bases from V and 5 bases from J, leaving 23 bases between. This CDR3 has 17 amino acids. This chain's CDR3 is CASSHKNWQGLHDEQYF. The CDR3 bases are TGCGCCAGCAGCCACAAGAATTGGCAGGGGCTTCACGACGAGCAGTACTTC.